A selection of T cell receptor beta chains follows, all from one sample in a study of T cell responses to AZD1222 COVID-19 vaccine. Clones were read by immunoSEQ multiplex PCR, and TCRdb kept only the in-frame ones, dropping some. The sample consists of some 120,000 clones, less than 90% of them appearing once. Source: peripheral blood, taken on day 0 of AZD1222 vaccination. The receptor source for this set is an adult in good health. CDR3s include the opening cysteine and the closing phenylalanine or tryptophan. A D gene is named only where the DNA matches it firmly. The size entry is marked missing in some rows and otherwise reads once, few, many or a size class.

clone_size d_call j_call v_call cdr3_aa cdr3_nt
NA NA TRBJ2-7 TRBV2 CASRDDRLRIYEQYF TGTGCCAGCAGAGATGACCGACTAAGAATCTACGAGCAGTACTTC
NA NA TRBJ2-1 TRBV7-2 CASSLPGQQFF TGTGCCAGCAGCTTACCAGGTCAGCAGTTCTTC
NA TRBD2 TRBJ2-7 TRBV20-1 CSASGAGNSYEQYF TGCAGTGCTAGTGGAGCGGGGAACTCCTACGAGCAGTACTTC
NA NA TRBJ2-5 TRBV6-2/TRBV6-3 CASSPGAGLMTQYF TGTGCCAGCAGTCCCGGGGCGGGACTTATGACCCAGTACTTC
NA TRBD1 TRBJ2-2 TRBV5-6 CASSFRDRVLTGELFF TGTGCCAGCAGCTTCCGGGACAGGGTTCTCACCGGGGAGCTGTTTTTT
few TRBD2 TRBJ2-1 TRBV3-1/TRBV3-2 CASSPISGGVFSYNEQFF TGTGCCAGCAGCCCGATTAGCGGGGGGGTTTTCTCCTACAATGAGCAGTTCTTC
NA NA TRBJ1-4 TRBV5-1 CASSLGAGGVVREKLFF TGCGCCAGCAGCTTGGGGGCTGGTGGGGTAGTTCGGGAAAAACTGTTTTTT
NA NA TRBJ2-5 TRBV10-3 CAIRDHLETQYF TGTGCCATCAGGGACCATCTCGAGACCCAGTACTTC
few TRBD1 TRBJ2-7 TRBV7-9 CASSLARPGGANEQYF TGTGCCAGCAGCTTAGCGAGGCCAGGGGGCGCCAACGAGCAGTACTTC
NA NA TRBJ2-7 TRBV15 CATSRDRAYLLSYEQYF TGTGCCACCAGCAGAGATCGGGCCTACCTATTATCCTACGAGCAGTACTTC
NA NA TRBJ1-1 TRBV30 CAWSKGSSTEAFF TGTGCCTGGAGTAAGGGGAGTTCGACTGAAGCTTTCTTT
NA NA TRBJ1-1 TRBV5-5 CASSLAGLSGSEAFF TGTGCCAGCAGCTTGGCCGGACTGTCGGGCAGTGAAGCTTTCTTT
NA TRBD1 TRBJ1-3 TRBV7-2 CASSRTGSGNTIYF TGTGCCAGCAGCAGGACAGGGTCTGGAAACACCATATATTTT
NA NA TRBJ1-2 TRBV7-8 CASSLAGSDGYTF TGTGCCAGCAGCTTAGCAGGGTCGGATGGCTACACCTTC
NA NA TRBJ2-2 TRBV5-1 CASSLSLGNTGELFF TGCGCCAGCAGCTTGAGTTTGGGGAACACCGGGGAGCTGTTTTTT
NA NA TRBJ2-7 TRBV6-5 CASSYSRQLHYEQYF TGTGCCAGCAGTTACTCACGACAGCTTCACTACGAGCAGTACTTC
NA TRBD2 TRBJ2-1 TRBV5-1 CASNRASGADEQFF TGCGCCAGCAACAGGGCTAGCGGGGCGGATGAGCAGTTCTTC
NA NA TRBJ2-7 TRBV6-5 CASRPGLSLREQYF TGTGCCAGCAGACCGGGACTGTCGTTGCGCGAGCAGTACTTC
NA NA TRBJ2-2 TRBV5-6 CASSYSAGELFF TGTGCCAGCAGCTACAGTGCCGGGGAGCTGTTTTTT
NA NA TRBJ2-1 TRBV30 CAWSAHAGNEQFF TGTGCCTGGAGTGCCCACGCAGGAAATGAGCAGTTCTTC
NA TRBD1 TRBJ2-7 TRBV5-1 CASSEKTGGEDEQYF TGCGCCAGCAGCGAAAAGACAGGGGGGGAGGACGAGCAGTACTTC
NA NA TRBJ1-2 TRBV7-9 CASSLEGRVYGYTF TGTGCCAGCAGCTTAGAGGGTAGGGTCTATGGCTACACCTTC
NA TRBD2 TRBJ2-1 TRBV9 CASSATGTSVRNEQFF TGTGCCAGCAGCGCGACCGGGACTAGCGTTCGTAATGAGCAGTTCTTC
NA TRBD1 TRBJ1-2 TRBV10-1 CASSDRGLTGKDNYGYTF TGCGCCAGCAGTGACAGGGGATTGACAGGGAAGGACAACTATGGCTACACCTTC
NA TRBD2 TRBJ2-5 TRBV5-1 CASSPGTSGGAGEETQYF TGCGCCAGCAGCCCCGGGACTAGCGGGGGGGCCGGGGAAGAGACCCAGTACTTC
NA TRBD2 TRBJ2-5 TRBV11-2 CASSLELAGTQYF TGTGCCAGCAGCTTAGAACTAGCGGGGACCCAGTACTTC
NA NA TRBJ2-5 TRBV7-8 CASSLSRGRETQYF TGTGCCAGCAGCTTAAGCAGGGGTCGGGAGACCCAGTACTTC
NA TRBD2 TRBJ2-3 TRBV28 CASSTGGTSFRDTQYF TGTGCCAGCAGTACAGGTGGGACTAGCTTCAGAGATACGCAGTATTTT
once NA TRBJ1-1 TRBV5-1 CASSLVSGEAFF TGCGCCAGCAGCTTGGTCTCGGGTGAAGCTTTCTTT
NA TRBD2 TRBJ2-7 TRBV7-3 CASSTSVGYEQYF TGTGCCAGTTCGACTAGCGTTGGGTACGAGCAGTACTTC
NA TRBD1 TRBJ2-7 TRBV7-2 CASSWDRSSYEQYF TGTGCCAGCAGCTGGGACAGGTCGTCCTACGAGCAGTACTTC
NA NA TRBJ2-1 TRBV9 CASSVGTGRRLAGAMYEQFF TGTGCCAGCAGCGTTGGGACAGGGCGCCGGCTAGCGGGAGCGATGTATGAGCAGTTCTTC
NA TRBD1 TRBJ1-1 TRBV18 CASSEKTGFPEAFF TGTGCCAGCTCAGAGAAGACAGGGTTCCCTGAAGCTTTCTTT
NA NA TRBJ1-2 TRBV6-5 CASSPSRGVVYGYTF TGTGCCAGCAGTCCCTCCCGAGGGGTCGTCTATGGCTACACCTTC
NA NA TRBJ1-3 TRBV5-1 CASSLDGARSGNTIYF TGCGCCAGCAGCTTGGATGGCGCGCGCTCTGGAAACACCATATATTTT
NA NA TRBJ2-1 TRBV12-5 CASGLGDSPLREQFF TGTGCTAGTGGTTTGGGGGACTCCCCTCTGAGGGAGCAGTTCTTC
NA TRBD2 TRBJ2-7 TRBV2 CASSAPGRRDEQYF TGTGCCAGCAGTGCCCCCGGGAGGCGCGACGAGCAGTACTTC
NA NA TRBJ2-3 TRBV11-3 CASSLDYGIRDTQYF TGTGCCAGCAGCTTAGATTACGGGATCCGAGATACGCAGTATTTT
NA NA TRBJ1-1 TRBV28 CASNERATEAFF TGTGCCAGCAACGAGCGTGCCACTGAAGCTTTCTTT
NA TRBD2 TRBJ2-3 TRBV25-1 CASSPLSSGLGTDTQYF TGTGCCAGCAGCCCTCTGTCTAGCGGGCTGGGGACAGATACGCAGTATTTT
once TRBD1 TRBJ2-7 TRBV5-6 CASSKGTGGMYEQYF TGTGCCAGCAGCAAGGGGACAGGGGGCATGTACGAGCAGTACTTC